The 26 T cell receptor beta chains presented below share a single source sample, sequenced in a study of blood T cell repertoires in COVID-19. Sequenced by immunoSEQ multiplex PCR; TCRdb stores in-frame clones only, minus some. The table records 180,000 or so clones, roughly 87% of them present only once. The material sequenced was peripheral blood. The receptor set was obtained from a woman aged 45 to 65 with acute or convalescent COVID-19.

The rearrangement joins TRBV5-6 to TRBJ2-3; TRBD1 agrees at 9 bases. The CDR3 contains 14 residues. Germline lookup yields CDR1 SGHDT and CDR2 YYEEEE. With 4 bases clipped from V and 4 bases from J, the junction kept 4 bases outside the gene matches. The CDR3 protein is CASSVGQGADTQYF. The CDR3 DNA sequence: TGTGCCAGCAGCGTGGGACAGGGAGCAGATACGCAGTATTTT.

CDR3 sequence reads: CASSIADRVGYGYTF. DNA for the CDR3: TGTGCCAGTAGTATAGCGGACAGGGTGGGCTATGGCTACACCTTC. The chain recombines TRBV19 with TRBJ1-2, with TRBD1 matching over 8 bases. Germline lookup yields CDR1 LNHDA and CDR2 SQIVND (reference sequence). This CDR3 has 15 residues. Trimming took 1 base from V and 4 from J; bases not matched to a gene: 5.

The chain joins TRBV4-3 to TRBJ1-2; D ambiguous. V shed 1 base and J shed 0 bases, with 9 bases lying between them. The CDR3 sequence is 15 residues long. From germline, CDR1 is LGHNA and CDR2 YSLEER. DNA of the CDR3: TGCGCCAGCAGCCAAGCGACCGGGACTAACTATGGCTACACCTTC. Translation gives CASSQATGTNYGYTF.

V gene TRBV6-6 combines with J gene TRBJ1-2; 8 bases map to TRBD1. Germline-derived CDR1 and CDR2 are MNHNY and SVGAGI (reference sequence). This CDR3 comprises 14 residues. Losses at the gene ends were 6 bases for V and 2 bases for J; bases not matched to a gene: 5. The CDR3 region is CASRQGDFNYGYTF. The CDR3 DNA reads TGTGCCAGCAGACAGGGGGACTTCAACTATGGCTACACCTTC.

The rearrangement links TRBV7-2 to TRBJ1-2; possible D gene TRBD1, 5 bases. Trimming left V 1 base short and J 1 base short, with 7 bases between. From germline, CDR1 is SGHTA and CDR2 FQGNSA. This CDR3 has 14 amino acids. CDR3 sequence reads: CASSLGQLNYGYTF. As DNA, the CDR3 is TGTGCCAGCAGCTTAGGACAGCTTAACTATGGCTACACCTTC.

The chain joins TRBV10-3 to TRBJ2-7; 10 bases match TRBD1. The length of the CDR3 is 13 residues. Germline V gives CDR1 ENHRY, CDR2 SYGVKD. V lost 2 bases, J lost 6 bases, and 1 base stayed unmatched. CDR3 region: CAISEGTGVEQYF. CDR3 DNA: TGTGCCATCAGTGAGGGGACAGGGGTCGAGCAGTACTTC.

The rearrangement joins TRBV13 to TRBJ1-3; D remains unclear. Germline V lookup: CDR1 PRHDT, CDR2 FYEKMQ (reference sequence). With 1 base removed from V and 0 bases from J, the gap between germline ends came to 13 bases. The CDR3 totals 17 residues. CDR3 coding DNA: TGTGCCAGCAGCTTAGTGTCACAGCTCCTCTCTGGAAACACCATATATTTT. Its translation: CASSLVSQLLSGNTIYF. Based on the CDR3 plus reference TRBV13 and TRBJ1-3, the full variable domain is AAGVIQSPRHLIKEKRETATLKCYPIPRHDTVYWYQQGPGQDPQFLISFYEKMQSDKGSIPDRFSAQQFSDYHSELNMSSLELGDSALYFCASSLVSQLLSGNTIYFGEGSWLTVV.

This rearrangement joins TRBV11-2 to TRBJ1-3; D is uncertain. In germline, CDR1 is SGHAT, CDR2 FQNNGV. The CDR3 is 13 residues long. Trimming left V 3 bases short and J 4 bases short, with 7 bases between. The CDR3 sequence: CASSFKAGNTIYF. Written as DNA, the CDR3 is TGTGCCAGCAGCTTTAAAGCCGGAAACACCATATATTTT.

This sequence joins TRBV5-5 and TRBJ1-4; D may be TRBD1 (6 bases). This CDR3 contains 13 residues. Trimming shortened V by 0 bases and J by 8 bases, and 8 bases separated the two germline ends. The germline V gene encodes CDR1 SGHKS and CDR2 YYEKEE (reference sequence). The CDR3 DNA sequence: TGTGCCAGCAGCTTGGCAGGGGTGGAAAAACTGTTTTTT. Its translation: CASSLAGVEKLFF.

The rearrangement links TRBV6-2 or TRBV6-3 to TRBJ1-2; tentative D call: TRBD1 (5 bases). Germline assignment: CDR1 MNHEY and CDR2 SVGEGT. V was cut by 5 bases and J by 0 bases, with 19 bases left in between. CDR3 length equals 17 residues. CDR3 loop: CASSTPFGRGANYGYTF. In DNA form, the CDR3 reads TGTGCCAGCAGTACACCATTCGGAAGGGGCGCTAACTATGGCTACACCTTC.

This clone has just one count. The CDR3 protein is CASSLGGSANYGYTF. The DNA of the CDR3 is TGTGCCAGCAGCTTAGGCGGGTCAGCTAACTATGGCTACACCTTC. This chain connects TRBV11-3 to TRBJ1-2; no firm D call. The CDR3 has 15 residues. Trimming stripped 1 base from V and 0 bases from J, with 9 bases between. Germline assignment: CDR1 SGHNT and CDR2 YENEEA.

The V and J genes are TRBV5-1 and TRBJ1-3; 7 bases are a match to TRBD1. CDR3 size: 15 residues. The ends lost 0 bases at V and 2 bases at J; junction bases unmatched: 2. Germline values: CDR1 SGHRS, CDR2 YFSETQ. The CDR3 spells CASSLGQGAGNTIYF. The CDR3 nucleotides read TGCGCCAGCAGCTTGGGGCAGGGGGCTGGAAACACCATATATTTT.

The CDR3 nucleotides are TGTGCCAGCAGCCCAGGGAAAGCCTACGAGCAGTACTTC. It is translated as CASSPGKAYEQYF. The V call is TRBV7-6, the J call TRBJ2-7, with D maybe TRBD1 (5 bases). Trimming took off 5 bases at V and 2 bases at J, with 10 bases between the two ends. This CDR3 has 13 amino acids. The germline V gene has CDR1 SGHVS and CDR2 FNYEAQ.

This clone was observed once. The chain links TRBV7-2 to TRBJ1-5; 8 bases are a match to TRBD1. Germline loops: CDR1 SGHTA, CDR2 FQGNSA. This CDR3 has 14 residues. V lost 1 base and J lost 4; bases outside the gene matches: 0. This chain's CDR3 is CASSLGQGNQPQHF. CDR3 in DNA: TGTGCCAGCAGCTTAGGACAGGGGAATCAGCCCCAGCATTTT.

The rearrangement uses TRBV19 and TRBJ1-6; D possibly corresponds to TRBD1 (6 bases). CDR1 and CDR2 (germline): LNHDA, SQIVND (reference sequence). The CDR3 has 14 amino acids. Trimming shortened V by 7 bases and J by 6 bases, and 13 bases separated the two germline ends. The CDR3 sequence: CASTPGHSNSPLHF. The DNA for the CDR3 is TGTGCCAGTACCCCGGGACACTCTAATTCACCCCTCCACTTT.

The chain is built from TRBV7-8 and TRBJ1-6, with D possibly being TRBD1 (5 bases). The V gene lost 3 bases and the J gene lost 7 bases, with 16 bases spanning the gap. The CDR3 extends over 16 amino acids. Germline-derived CDR1 and CDR2 are SGHVS and FQNEAQ. CDR3 sequence reads: CASSFRGRGGNSPLHF. The CDR3 DNA is TGTGCCAGCAGCTTCCGAGGGAGGGGAGGGAATTCACCCCTCCACTTT.

V gene TRBV4-1 combines with J gene TRBJ1-1, with D perhaps TRBD1 (6 bases). Germline CDR1 reads MGHRA; CDR2 reads YSYEKL. Trimming removed 4 bases at V and 1 base at J, with 13 bases between. This CDR3 is built from 15 residues. CDR3 DNA sequence: TGCGCCAGCAGCCTCCAGGGGTTTCCGAACACTGAAGCTTTCTTT. It specifies CASSLQGFPNTEAFF.

The J gene is TRBJ1-6, the V gene TRBV5-4; 10 bases are a match to TRBD1. Looked up from germline, CDR1 is SGHNT and CDR2 is YYREEE (reference sequence). V lost 3 bases, J lost 7 bases, and 10 bases stayed unmatched. The CDR3 spans 17 residues. The CDR3 sequence is CASSSTGQGESNSPLHF. DNA for the CDR3: TGTGCCAGCAGCTCGACAGGACAGGGGGAGTCGAATTCACCCCTCCACTTT.

The rearrangement joins TRBV5-6 to TRBJ1-6, with D hard to call. The CDR3 runs 15 residues. Per the germline V gene, CDR1 is SGHDT and CDR2 is YYEEEE. V lost 6 bases and J lost 0, with 10 bases in between. CDR3 sequence: CASTPSSSYNSPLHF. Written as DNA, the CDR3 is TGTGCCAGCACCCCCTCGAGCTCCTATAATTCACCCCTCCACTTT.

This rearrangement joins TRBV4-2 to TRBJ2-5, with D perhaps TRBD2 (5 bases). The CDR3 covers 13 residues. Trimming left V 4 bases short and J 3 bases short, with 9 bases between. CDR1 LGHNA and CDR2 YNFKEQ come from the germline V gene. CDR3 residues: CASSLGSEETQYF. The CDR3, as DNA: TGTGCCAGCAGCCTGGGTAGCGAAGAGACCCAGTACTTC.

The CDR3, as DNA: TGCAGTGCTAGTGGCGGGGGGGGCCTATACGAGCAGTACTTC. Amino acid sequence: CSASGGGGLYEQYF. This chain joins TRBV20-1 and TRBJ2-7; 9 bases are a match to TRBD2. Looked up from germline, CDR1 is DFQATT and CDR2 is SNEGSKA (reference sequence). Unmatched junction bases numbered 7, after V lost 3 bases and J lost 4 bases. This CDR3 comprises 14 residues.

This clone came up once. Other nucleotide sequences in the sample specify the same CDR3. The rearrangement joins TRBV9 to TRBJ2-1, with D tentatively TRBD2 (6 bases). Looked up from germline, CDR1 is SGDLS and CDR2 is YYNGEE. The CDR3 extends over 13 amino acids. V gave up 2 bases and J gave up 6 bases, with 9 bases separating them. The CDR3 DNA sequence: TGTGCCAGCAGCGTCAATAGCGGCAATGAGCAGTTCTTC. This codes for CASSVNSGNEQFF. The whole variable domain, remainder taken from reference TRBV9 and TRBJ2-1, is DSGVTQTPKHLITATGQRVTLRCSPRSGDLSVYWYQQSLDQGLQFLIQYYNGEERAKGNILERFSAQQFPDLHSELNLSSLELGDSALYFCASSVNSGNEQFFGPGTRLTVL.

The rearrangement uses TRBV5-1 and TRBJ2-5, with TRBD1 matching 7 bases. Per germline, CDR1 SGHRS and CDR2 YFSETQ. The CDR3 runs 14 residues. The ends lost 7 bases at V and 7 bases at J; junction bases unmatched: 13. The CDR3 sequence is CASAPGQSLGTQYF. DNA of the CDR3: TGCGCCAGCGCCCCGGGACAGAGCCTAGGGACCCAGTACTTC.

The J gene is TRBJ1-4, the V gene TRBV25-1, with a tentative D call TRBD1 (5 bases). The V end was cut by 1 base, the J end by 0 bases, with 15 bases between. Germline V gene lookup returns CDR1 MGHDK and CDR2 SYGVNS. The CDR3 consists of 18 residues. CDR3: CASSESARQKPTNEKLFF. The CDR3 DNA is TGTGCCAGCAGTGAATCCGCCAGACAGAAACCAACTAATGAAAAACTGTTTTTT. Variable domain in full (rest from reference TRBV25-1 and TRBJ1-4): EADIYQTPRYLVIGTGKKITLECSQTMGHDKMYWYQQDPGMELHLIHYSYGVNSTEKGDLSSESTVSRIRTEHFPLTLESARPSHTSQYLCASSESARQKPTNEKLFFGSGTQLSVL.

The rearrangement joins TRBV19 to TRBJ2-5; no reliable D call. Between the trimmed V and J ends, which lost 1 base and 5 bases, there was a span of 8 bases. CDR3 length equals 13 residues. CDR1 is LNHDA, CDR2 SQIVND, per germline (reference sequence). As DNA, the CDR3 is TGTGCCAGTAGTATAGGGAGACGGGAGACCCAGTACTTC. This codes for CASSIGRRETQYF. The full variable domain, completed using reference TRBV19 and TRBJ2-5, is DGGITQSPKYLFRKEGQNVTLSCEQNLNHDAMYWYRQDPGQGLRLIYYSQIVNDFQKGDIAEGYSVSREKKESFPLTVTSAQKNPTAFYLCASSIGRRETQYFGPGTRLLVL.

The chain couples TRBV30 to TRBJ2-5; D ambiguous. Germline assignment: CDR1 GTSNPN and CDR2 SVGIG (reference sequence). Trimming left V 3 bases short and J 2 bases short, with 13 bases between. The CDR3 contains 14 residues. The CDR3, as DNA: TGTGCCTGGAGGCGGCAACCTCTACAAGAGACCCAGTACTTC. Amino acid sequence: CAWRRQPLQETQYF.